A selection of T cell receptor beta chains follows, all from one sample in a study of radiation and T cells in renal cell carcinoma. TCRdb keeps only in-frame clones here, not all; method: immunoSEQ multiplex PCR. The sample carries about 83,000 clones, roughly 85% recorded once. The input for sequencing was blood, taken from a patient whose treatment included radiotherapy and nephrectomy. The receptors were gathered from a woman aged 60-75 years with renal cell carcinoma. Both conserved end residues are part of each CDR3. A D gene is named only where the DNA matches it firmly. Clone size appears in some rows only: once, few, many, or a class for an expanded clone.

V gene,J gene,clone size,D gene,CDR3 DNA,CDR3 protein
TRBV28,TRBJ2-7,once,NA,TGTGCCAGCCACAGGGGGGGTCTCTCCTACGAGCAGTACTTC,CASHRGGLSYEQYF
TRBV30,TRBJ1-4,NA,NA,TGTGCCTGGAGTCCCACTGGGCCGGGAAAACTGTTTTTT,CAWSPTGPGKLFF
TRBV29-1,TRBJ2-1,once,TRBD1,TGCAGCGCTGGTCGGGACAGGGGGCAGAATGAGCAGTTCTTC,CSAGRDRGQNEQFF
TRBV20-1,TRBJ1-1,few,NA,TGCAGTGGGGCGCTCCGACCTGCGGCTTTCTTT,CSGALRPAAFF
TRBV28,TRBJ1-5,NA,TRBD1,TGTGCCAGCACGGGACAGCAAGATCAGCCCCAGCATTTT,CASTGQQDQPQHF
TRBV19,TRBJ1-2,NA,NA,TGTGCCAGTAGTCCTTCCGGGCCGCGCGGCTACACCTTC,CASSPSGPRGYTF
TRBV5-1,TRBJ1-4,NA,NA,TGCGCCAGCAGCCCGGGAGGGAAGGGGGCAACTAATGAAAAACTGTTTTTT,CASSPGGKGATNEKLFF
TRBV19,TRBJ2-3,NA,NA,TGTGCCGCCGACCGGGGGTTGGGGGGCACAGATACGCAGTATTTT,CAADRGLGGTDTQYF
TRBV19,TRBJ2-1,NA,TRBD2,TGTGCCAGTAGACCTACCGGAGCGGGAGTCGCCGACGAGCAGTTCTTC,CASRPTGAGVADEQFF
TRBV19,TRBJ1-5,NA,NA,TGTGCCAGTAATGGGGGAGGTCAGCCCCAGCATTTT,CASNGGGQPQHF
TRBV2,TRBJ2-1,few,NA,TGTGCCAGCAGTGAAGCGCTTGTGGCACTTCACTACAATGAGCAGTTCTTC,CASSEALVALHYNEQFF
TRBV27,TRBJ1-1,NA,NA,TGTGCCAGCAGTAATCCGGGAATGAACACTGAAGCTTTCTTT,CASSNPGMNTEAFF
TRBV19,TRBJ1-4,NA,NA,TGTGCCAGTAGTATTTCTGGGGCCGGTACTAATGAAAAACTGTTTTTT,CASSISGAGTNEKLFF
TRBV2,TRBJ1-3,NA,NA,TGTGCCAGCAGTGATATAAACAGGGCAAACACCATATATTTT,CASSDINRANTIYF
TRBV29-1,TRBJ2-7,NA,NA,TGCAGCGTTGGGACATCCTACGAGCAGTACTTC,CSVGTSYEQYF
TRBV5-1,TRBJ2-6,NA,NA,TGCGCCAGCAGGGGCTCTGGGGCCAACGTCCTGACTTTC,CASRGSGANVLTF
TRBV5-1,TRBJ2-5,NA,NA,TGCGCCAGCAGCCCCCGGACGGGTGGCGAGACCCAGTACTTC,CASSPRTGGETQYF
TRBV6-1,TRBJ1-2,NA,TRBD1,TGTGCCAGCAGGGAGGACAGGGGGCTTGGCTATGGCTACACCTTC,CASREDRGLGYGYTF
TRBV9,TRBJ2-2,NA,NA,TGTGCCAGCAGCGTAGAACAGGGCAACACCGGGGAGCTGTTTTTT,CASSVEQGNTGELFF
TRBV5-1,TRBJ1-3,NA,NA,TGCGCCAGCAGCTTGAAAGGGGAAGCTGGAAACACCATATATTTT,CASSLKGEAGNTIYF
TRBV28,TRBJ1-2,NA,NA,TGTGCCAGCAGTTTAGAAGTGTCCCTACCCATCTATGGCTACACCTTC,CASSLEVSLPIYGYTF
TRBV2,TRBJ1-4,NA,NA,TGTGCCAGCAGTGAATCGGCAGGGGTCTATGAAAAACTGTTTTTT,CASSESAGVYEKLFF
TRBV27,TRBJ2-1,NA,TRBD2,TGTGCCAGCAAGAGCGGGGCCTACAATGAGCAGTTCTTC,CASKSGAYNEQFF
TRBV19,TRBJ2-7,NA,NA,TGTGCCAGTAGTATAGACTCAACGGTCGGGCAGTACTTC,CASSIDSTVGQYF
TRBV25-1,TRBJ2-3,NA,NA,TGTGCCAGCAGCCCGGGACACCCCACAGATACGCAGTATTTT,CASSPGHPTDTQYF
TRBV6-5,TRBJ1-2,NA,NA,TGTGCCAGCACCCGGGACATAACATATGGCTACACCTTC,CASTRDITYGYTF
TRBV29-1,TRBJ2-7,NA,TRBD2,TGCAGCGTTTCGACTAGCGGGAGTTCTCATCGAGAGCAGTACTTC,CSVSTSGSSHREQYF
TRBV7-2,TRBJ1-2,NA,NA,TGTGCCAGCAGATCGGTCCCGGGTGCTAACTATGGCTACACCTTC,CASRSVPGANYGYTF
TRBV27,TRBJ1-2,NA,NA,TGTGCCAGCAGGGGCATGGGAGATGCTAACTATGGCTACACCTTC,CASRGMGDANYGYTF
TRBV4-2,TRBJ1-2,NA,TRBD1,TGTGCCAGCAGCCATGACGGACAGGGAGATGGCTACACCTTC,CASSHDGQGDGYTF
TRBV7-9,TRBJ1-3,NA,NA,TGTGCCAGCAGCCTGGACCTTCAACGCGGCACCATATATTTT,CASSLDLQRGTIYF
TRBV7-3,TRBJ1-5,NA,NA,TGTGCCAGCAGCTTAACGGGGGGTGTTGGCAATCAGCCCCAGCATTTT,CASSLTGGVGNQPQHF
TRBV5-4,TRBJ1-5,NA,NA,TGTGCCAGCAGCTCCTGGCAGGAGAATCAGCCCCAGCATTTT,CASSSWQENQPQHF
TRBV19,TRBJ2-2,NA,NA,TGTGCCACAACGGAGGTCGGGGTTCCGAACACCGGGGAGCTGTTTTTT,CATTEVGVPNTGELFF
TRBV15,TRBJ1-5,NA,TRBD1,TGTGCCACCAGCAGCATGGACAGGGTAGAGGCTCAGCCCCAGCATTTT,CATSSMDRVEAQPQHF
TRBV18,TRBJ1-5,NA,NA,TGTGCCAGCTCAAGGGTGGATGGCAATCAGCCCCAGCATTTT,CASSRVDGNQPQHF
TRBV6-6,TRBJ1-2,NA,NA,TGTGCCAGCAGTTACAGGGAACATGGCTACACCTTC,CASSYREHGYTF